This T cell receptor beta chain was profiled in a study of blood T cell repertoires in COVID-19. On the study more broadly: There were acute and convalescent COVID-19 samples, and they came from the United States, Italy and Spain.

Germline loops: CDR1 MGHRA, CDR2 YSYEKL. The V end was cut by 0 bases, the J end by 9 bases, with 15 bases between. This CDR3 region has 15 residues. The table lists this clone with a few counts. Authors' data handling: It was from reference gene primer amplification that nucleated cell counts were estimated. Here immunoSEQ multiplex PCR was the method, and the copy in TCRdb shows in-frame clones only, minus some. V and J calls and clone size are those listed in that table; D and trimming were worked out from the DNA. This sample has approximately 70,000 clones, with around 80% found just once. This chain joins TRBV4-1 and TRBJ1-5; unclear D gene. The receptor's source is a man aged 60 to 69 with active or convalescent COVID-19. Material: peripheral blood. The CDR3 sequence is CASSQDFTHAGPQHF. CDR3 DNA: TGCGCCAGCAGCCAAGACTTCACCCATGCCGGGCCCCAGCATTTT.